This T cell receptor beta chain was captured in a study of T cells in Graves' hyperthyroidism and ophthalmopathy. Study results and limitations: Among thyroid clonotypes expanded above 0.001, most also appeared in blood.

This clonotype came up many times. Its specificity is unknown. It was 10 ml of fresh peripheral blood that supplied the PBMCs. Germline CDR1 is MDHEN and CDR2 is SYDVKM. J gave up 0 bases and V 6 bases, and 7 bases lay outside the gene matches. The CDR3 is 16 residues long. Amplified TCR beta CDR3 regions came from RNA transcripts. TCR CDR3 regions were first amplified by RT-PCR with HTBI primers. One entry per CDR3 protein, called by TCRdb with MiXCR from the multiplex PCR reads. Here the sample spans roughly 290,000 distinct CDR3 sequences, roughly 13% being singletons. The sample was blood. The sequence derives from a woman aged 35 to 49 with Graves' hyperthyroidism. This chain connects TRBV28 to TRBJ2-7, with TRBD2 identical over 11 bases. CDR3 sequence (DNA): TGTGCCAGCAGACCCGGGACTAGCGGAAACTCCTACGAGCAGTACTTC. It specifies CASRPGTSGNSYEQYF.